This TCR beta chain appears in the sequencing data of a study of cytomegalovirus exposure and HLA in healthy donors. Study-level results: According to the study, around 150 TCR beta chains were cytomegalovirus-associated. CMV antigen specificity was confirmed in vitro for three CMV-associated chains.

This CDR3 contains 15 residues. Germline loops: CDR1 MNHNS, CDR2 SASEGT. V trimming: 1 base; J trimming: 6 bases; junction bases outside the gene matches: 4. The assay was immunoSEQ multiplex PCR, and TCRdb's table has in-frame clones only and misses some. The table has 250,000 to 350,000 clones, 88% seen once. Donors were drawn from the approximately 110-subject validation cohort, separate from the approximately 680-subject first cohort. This clone was counted many times. The antigen is undetermined. Material: PBMCs. This chain uses TRBV6-1 with TRBJ2-1, with TRBD1 identical over 9 bases. This clonotype was obtained from a man aged 25 to 45 in good health and CMV-seronegative. The CDR3 DNA is TGTGCCAGCAGTGAAGGACAGGGGGGATTCAATGAGCAGTTCTTC. Translated, it gives CASSEGQGGFNEQFF.